The clone carrying this T cell receptor (beta chain) appeared once. The data stem from a study of blood T cell repertoires in COVID-19. Only in-frame clones appear in the TCRdb table, and some are missing; sequencing was by immunoSEQ multiplex PCR. Of around 40,000 clones listed, more than 75% are singletons. Germline CDR1 reads SNHLY; CDR2 reads FYNNEI. The CDR3 has 16 residues. V shed 4 bases and J 8 bases; nucleotides not matched to a gene: 9. The V and J genes are TRBV2 and TRBJ1-4, with TRBD1 identical over 11 bases. Sequencing was carried out using peripheral blood. This receptor was identified in a human donor in a cohort sampled during active COVID-19. In DNA form, the CDR3 reads TGTGCCAGCAGTGTTGCGCTGGACAGGGGGCGGGAAAAACTGTTTTTT. Translating it yields CASSVALDRGREKLFF.